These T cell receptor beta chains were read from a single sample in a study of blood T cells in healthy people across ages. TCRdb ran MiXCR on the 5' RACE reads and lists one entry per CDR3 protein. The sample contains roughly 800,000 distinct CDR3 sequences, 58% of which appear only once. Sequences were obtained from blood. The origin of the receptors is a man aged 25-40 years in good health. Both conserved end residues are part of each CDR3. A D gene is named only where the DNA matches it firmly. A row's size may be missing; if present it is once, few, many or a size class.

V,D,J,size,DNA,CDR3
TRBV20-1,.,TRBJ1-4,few,TGCAGTGCTAGCTCCGGGGCAATCGAAAAACTGTTTTTT,CSASSGAIEKLFF
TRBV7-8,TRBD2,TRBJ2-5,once,TGTGCCAGCAGCTTAAATAGCGGGAGGGAAGAGACCCAGTACTTC,CASSLNSGREETQYF
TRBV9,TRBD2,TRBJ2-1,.,TGTGCCAGCAGCGTAGATGGTATGGGCGGGAGTCCGAATGAGCAGTTCTTC,CASSVDGMGGSPNEQFF
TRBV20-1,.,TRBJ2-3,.,TGCAGTCCTGGACTGGGAACAGATACGCAGTATTTT,CSPGLGTDTQYF
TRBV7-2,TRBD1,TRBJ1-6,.,TGTGCCAGCAGTCCGGACAGGCACCGGGAATGGAATTCACCCCTCCACTTT,CASSPDRHREWNSPLHF
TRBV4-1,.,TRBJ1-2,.,TGCGCCAGCAGCCAAGAACAGGTCAGGGGCTACACCTTC,CASSQEQVRGYTF
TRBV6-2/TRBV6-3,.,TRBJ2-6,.,TGTGCCAGCAGTTACTCACGGACAGCGGCATCTGGGGCCAACGTCCTGACTTTC,CASSYSRTAASGANVLTF
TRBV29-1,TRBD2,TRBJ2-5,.,TGCAGCGTTGTGATTAGCGGGAGTGCGGAGACCCAGTACTTC,CSVVISGSAETQYF
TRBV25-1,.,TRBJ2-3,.,TGTGCCAGCAGTGAATCAGTCGCTACGCAGTATTTT,CASSESVATQYF
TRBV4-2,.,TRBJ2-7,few,TGTGCCAGCAGCCAAGATGGGCACCTTTACGAGCAGTACTTC,CASSQDGHLYEQYF
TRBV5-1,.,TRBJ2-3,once,TGCGCCAGCAGCCGTGCGGTACCAAGTAGCACAGATACGCAGTATTTT,CASSRAVPSSTDTQYF
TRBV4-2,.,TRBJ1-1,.,TGTGCCAGCAGCCAAGATCGAGGAGTGGGGCAGGGACCTTTCTTT,CASSQDRGVGQGPFF
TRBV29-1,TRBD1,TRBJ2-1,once,TGCAGCGTGGACCCGGGACAGTACAATGAGCAGTTCTTC,CSVDPGQYNEQFF
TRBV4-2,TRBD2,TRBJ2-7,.,TGTGCCAGCAGCAACGGGCGTGCTAGCGGCTACGAGCAGTACTTC,CASSNGRASGYEQYF
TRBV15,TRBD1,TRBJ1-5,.,TGTGCCACCAGCAGAGCTCTGGACAGGGACCAGCCCCAGCATTTT,CATSRALDRDQPQHF
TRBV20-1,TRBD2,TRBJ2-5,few,TGCAGTGCTAGCCCGACTAGCGGGAGTCGGAGGGAGACCCAGTACTTC,CSASPTSGSRRETQYF
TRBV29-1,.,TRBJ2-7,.,TGCAGCGTTGAAGGGTGGCAGGCAGACGAGCAGTACTTC,CSVEGWQADEQYF
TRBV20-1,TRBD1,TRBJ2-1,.,TGCAGTGCTATCGAGGGACAGTCTAACAATGAGCAGTTCTTC,CSAIEGQSNNEQFF
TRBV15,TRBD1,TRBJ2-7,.,TGTGCCACCAGCGAGGACAGGGTAACCTACGAGCAGTACTTC,CATSEDRVTYEQYF
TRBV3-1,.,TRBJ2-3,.,TGTGCCAGCAGCCAAGGGTGGGGACCTAAAATCACAGGTACGCAGTATTTT,CASSQGWGPKITGTQYF
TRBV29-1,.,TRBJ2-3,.,TGCAGCGTTGACTCCGGGGGAGTAGGTTCAGATACGCAGTATTTT,CSVDSGGVGSDTQYF
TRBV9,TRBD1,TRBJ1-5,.,TGTGCCAGCAGAATTCCTCCTAGACAGGGAGGCCAGCCCCAGCATTTT,CASRIPPRQGGQPQHF
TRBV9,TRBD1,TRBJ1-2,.,TGTGCCAGCAGCCTCTCGACAGGGGGCGTCGGCTACACCTTC,CASSLSTGGVGYTF